The 7 T cell receptor beta chains below were found in one sample sequenced in a study of T-cell memory formation after mild COVID-19. TCRdb reprocessed the 5' RACE reads via MiXCR and lists one record per CDR3 protein. Seen here are 130,000 to 150,000 distinct CDR3 sequences, about 19% observed once, and the top ten hold 2% to 2.5%. The sequenced sample consisted of PBMCs or a T cell subset sorted from them (not recorded which). The source of these receptors is an adult woman who had mild COVID-19 (a few samples of this study predate the infection). Cell type and time point are not known.

This clonotype occurred a few times. This sequence joins TRBV12-3 or TRBV12-4 and TRBJ1-5; a weak D match, TRBD1 (5 bases). The CDR3 spans 14 residues. Trimming left V 6 bases short and J 3 bases short, with 12 bases between. The CDR3 is CASRTGPNNQPQHF. In nucleotides, the CDR3 is TGTGCCAGCAGAACGGGACCGAACAATCAGCCCCAGCATTTT.

This clonotype occurred a few times. This sequence joins TRBV7-9 and TRBJ2-3; D possibly corresponds to TRBD1 (5 bases). The CDR3 is made up of 14 amino acids. V lost 3 bases, J lost 5 bases, and 12 bases lay in between. CDR1 SEHNR and CDR2 FQNEAQ come from the germline V gene (reference sequence). The CDR3: CASSFRTTRDTQYF. CDR3 DNA: TGTGCCAGCAGCTTTCGGACAACGCGAGATACGCAGTATTTT.

The CDR3 nucleotides are TGCAGTGCTAGCAGACTGGTAGAAAACATTCAGTACTTC. This translates into CSASRLVENIQYF. The chain carries TRBV20-1 and TRBJ2-4, with D unclear. The V and J ends lost 3 bases and 5 bases respectively, with 11 bases between them. The CDR3 loop spans 13 amino acids. Germline CDR1 is DFQATT and CDR2 is SNEGSKA (reference sequence).

This clonotype was observed a few times. This chain connects TRBV4-3 to TRBJ1-2; tentatively, D is TRBD1 (5 bases). Germline V gene sequence: CDR1 LGHNA, CDR2 YSLEER. The CDR3 consists of 16 residues. With 0 bases removed from V and 5 bases from J, the gap between germline ends came to 16 bases. CDR3 nucleotide sequence: TGCGCCAGCAGCCAAGACTTGCAGGGTCGAGGGTATGGCTACACCTTC. Protein sequence: CASSQDLQGRGYGYTF.

This clonotype was seen a few times. This sequence joins TRBV7-3 and TRBJ2-5; D call uncertain. The CDR3 consists of 13 residues. V shed 2 bases and J shed 5 bases, with 9 bases lying between them. Germline loops: CDR1 SGHTA, CDR2 FQGTGA. In DNA form, the CDR3 reads TGTGCCAGCAGCTTATCCAGCATGGAGACCCAGTACTTC. It translates to CASSLSSMETQYF.

In its sample, this clonotype was seen a few times. The chain uses TRBV20-1 and TRBJ1-1; D may be TRBD1 (5 bases). Germline values: CDR1 DFQATT, CDR2 SNEGSKA (reference sequence). This CDR3 spans 14 amino acids. Trimming removed 3 bases at V and 4 bases at J, with 15 bases between. CDR3 coding DNA: TGCAGTGCTAGGGGGGTACCACCGACCACTGAAGCTTTCTTT. This gives the protein CSARGVPPTTEAFF.

Only a few counts were recorded for this clonotype. This chain links TRBV3-1 with TRBJ2-4; the D gene could be TRBD1 or TRBD2 (6 bases each). The CDR3 runs to 15 residues. CDR1 is LGHDT, CDR2 YNNKEL, per germline (reference sequence). V shed 5 bases and J shed 7 bases, with 18 bases lying between them. The CDR3 sequence: CASSEAGRGRNIQYF. CDR3 DNA sequence: TGTGCCAGCAGCGAAGCCGGAAGGGGGAGGAACATTCAGTACTTC.